One sample yielded the 26 T cell receptor beta chains listed below, sequenced in a study of cytomegalovirus exposure and HLA in healthy donors. The PCR had 60 Vbeta and 13 Jbeta primers. Some clones are missing from TCRdb's copy, which holds only in-frame ones; the method was immunoSEQ multiplex PCR. This table has about 140,000 clones, around 80% appearing once. Source material: PBMCs. The receptors shown here come from a male donor in good health and CMV-seropositive.

The V and J genes are TRBV6-5 and TRBJ1-2; D is possibly TRBD1 (5 bases). The CDR3 covers 15 residues. Trimming took 7 bases from V and 0 from J, leaving 15 bases between them. Per the germline V gene, CDR1 is MNHEY and CDR2 is SVGAGI. The CDR3, as DNA: TGTGCCAGCACCGGGGGGGAACCTGCTAACTATGGCTACACCTTC. It yields the protein CASTGGEPANYGYTF.

The rearrangement links TRBV6-5 to TRBJ2-7; 7 nucleotides line up with TRBD2. CDR3 length equals 14 residues. Unmatched junction bases numbered 9, after V lost 8 bases and J lost 2 bases. Per the germline V gene, CDR1 is MNHEY and CDR2 is SVGAGI. The CDR3 sequence is CASGLGLGPYEQYF. DNA for the CDR3: TGTGCCAGCGGCCTCGGACTAGGCCCCTACGAGCAGTACTTC.

In DNA form, the CDR3 reads TGTGCCAGCAGGGGGACTAGCGGGTCTTCAGGCTGGGGATTCTTC. Encoded protein: CASRGTSGSSGWGFF. This sequence joins TRBV6-1 and TRBJ2-1; TRBD2 matches at 12 bases. The CDR3 sequence is 15 residues long. Germline V gene data show CDR1 as MNHNS and CDR2 as SASEGT. V shed 6 bases, J shed 16 bases, and the junction held 16 bases outside the gene matches.

The V call is TRBV7-9, the J call TRBJ2-7, with a weak D call TRBD1 (6 bases). The germline CDR1 and CDR2 sequences are SEHNR and FQNEAQ (reference sequence). There are 13 residues in the CDR3. V was pared by 6 bases and J by 0 bases, with 9 bases between. CDR3 residues: CASSQDSSYEQYF. DNA for the CDR3: TGTGCCAGCAGTCAGGACAGCTCCTACGAGCAGTACTTC.

This chain connects TRBV19 to TRBJ1-1, with TRBD1 matching 8 bases. The CDR3 sequence is 15 residues long. The ends lost 3 bases at V and 5 bases at J; junction bases unmatched: 8. CDR1 is LNHDA, CDR2 SQIVND, per germline (reference sequence). CDR3 in amino acids: CASSMVARGLTEAFF. The CDR3 DNA reads as TGTGCCAGTAGTATGGTGGCCAGGGGGCTAACTGAAGCTTTCTTT. The variable domain in full, completed from reference TRBV19 and TRBJ1-1, reads DGGITQSPKYLFRKEGQNVTLSCEQNLNHDAMYWYRQDPGQGLRLIYYSQIVNDFQKGDIAEGYSVSREKKESFPLTVTSAQKNPTAFYLCASSMVARGLTEAFFGQGTRLTVV.

The table lists this clone with a count of one. This sample includes further DNA sequences coding for the same CDR3. CDR3 loop: CASSLGQGASTDTQYF. DNA for the CDR3: TGCGCCAGCAGCTTGGGACAGGGGGCGAGCACAGATACGCAGTATTTT. The rearrangement links TRBV5-1 to TRBJ2-3; the match to TRBD1 covers 10 bases. Looked up from germline, CDR1 is SGHRS and CDR2 is YFSETQ. This CDR3 contains 16 residues. With 0 bases clipped from V and 0 bases from J, the junction kept 1 base outside the gene matches. Variable domain in full (rest from reference TRBV5-1 and TRBJ2-3): KAGVTQTPRYLIKTRGQQVTLSCSPISGHRSVSWYQQTPGQGLQFLFEYFSETQRNKGNFPGRFSGRQFSNSRSEMNVSTLELGDSALYLCASSLGQGASTDTQYFGPGTRLTVL.

The chain links TRBV28 to TRBJ1-5; D is undetermined. The CDR3 runs 16 residues. V was trimmed by 6 bases and J by 2 bases, leaving 17 bases between them. Germline assignment: CDR1 MDHEN and CDR2 SYDVKM. CDR3 sequence reads: CASSFLTGFGNQPQHF. The DNA of the CDR3 is TGTGCCAGCAGCTTCCTCACGGGTTTCGGCAATCAGCCCCAGCATTTT.

This clone was detected only once. This rearrangement joins TRBV27 to TRBJ2-1, with 9 bases fitting TRBD2. Per germline, CDR1 MNHEY and CDR2 SMNVEV (reference sequence). The length of the CDR3 is 16 residues. The V and J ends lost 8 bases and 0 bases, in that order; junction bases with no gene match: 8. The CDR3 here is CASVLAGPSSYNEQFF. CDR3 nucleotides: TGTGCCAGCGTACTAGCGGGCCCTAGCTCCTACAATGAGCAGTTCTTC.

The count of this clone is one. The rearrangement links TRBV9 to TRBJ2-7; D is uncertain. The germline gives CDR1 SGDLS, CDR2 YYNGEE. V gave up 0 bases and J gave up 3 bases, with 10 bases separating them. There are 14 residues in the CDR3. The CDR3: CASSVGPADYEQYF. As DNA, the CDR3 is TGTGCCAGCAGCGTAGGGCCCGCCGACTACGAGCAGTACTTC.

This clone was detected once. This CDR3 is CASSPTRRSYEQYF. CDR3 sequence (DNA): TGCGCCAGCAGCCCCACCAGGCGTTCCTACGAGCAGTACTTC. The chain employs TRBV5-1 and TRBJ2-7; D gene ambiguous. The V gene lost 4 bases and the J gene lost 1 base, with 12 bases spanning the gap. There are 14 residues in the CDR3. Germline V gene data show CDR1 as SGHRS and CDR2 as YFSETQ.

The chain couples TRBV7-2 to TRBJ2-7; 7 bases align to TRBD1. The J segment lost 4 bases and the V segment lost 1 base, leaving 4 bases of the junction unmatched. The CDR3 consists of 14 residues. Per the germline V gene, CDR1 is SGHTA and CDR2 is FQGNSA. The CDR3 sequence is CASSLGPGGYEQYF. In DNA form, the CDR3 reads TGTGCCAGCAGCTTAGGGCCAGGGGGTTACGAGCAGTACTTC.

This chain uses TRBV19 with TRBJ1-1; D call uncertain. V lost 7 bases to trimming and J lost 3 bases, with 12 bases between them. Germline CDR1 reads LNHDA; CDR2 reads SQIVND (reference sequence). CDR3 length: 13 amino acids. CDR3 amino acids: CASKVGGDTEAFF. CDR3 DNA sequence: TGTGCCAGTAAGGTAGGCGGGGACACTGAAGCTTTCTTT.

This rearrangement joins TRBV2 to TRBJ1-2, with D perhaps TRBD1 (6 bases). This CDR3 is 12 amino acids long. The germline CDR1 and CDR2 sequences are SNHLY and FYNNEI. Trimming stripped 6 bases from V and 5 bases from J, with 10 bases between. CDR3 DNA: TGTGCCAGCAGGGGGGACACTTATGGCTACACCTTC. This translates into CASRGDTYGYTF.

This sequence joins TRBV19 and TRBJ2-3; 9 nucleotides match TRBD2. After removal of 4 bases from V and 1 base from J, the junction contained 3 bases not matched to a gene. The CDR3 has 15 amino acids. The germline CDR1 and CDR2 sequences are LNHDA and SQIVND (reference sequence). The CDR3: CASSRASGGTDTQYF. As DNA, the CDR3 is TGTGCCAGTAGTAGGGCTAGCGGGGGCACAGATACGCAGTATTTT.

This chain connects TRBV19 to TRBJ2-7, with TRBD1 as a possible D gene (6 bases). The germline CDR1 and CDR2 sequences are LNHDA and SQIVND (reference sequence). The CDR3 covers 15 residues. Trimming removed 8 bases at V and 5 bases at J, with 22 bases between. CDR3: CASSRAPGDIHEQYF. CDR3 in DNA: TGTGCCAGTTCCCGGGCCCCAGGGGATATCCACGAGCAGTACTTC.

The chain combines TRBV5-4 with TRBJ2-1, with 11 bases matching TRBD2. V shed 2 bases, J shed 9 bases, and the junction held 7 bases outside the gene matches. Germline loops: CDR1 SGHNT, CDR2 YYREEE (reference sequence). This CDR3 contains 15 residues. In DNA form, the CDR3 reads TGTGCCAGCAGCTTCGGGCTAGCGGGAGGTGCTGAGCAGTTCTTC. Protein sequence: CASSFGLAGGAEQFF.

The chain links TRBV18 to TRBJ2-3; 14 bases agree with TRBD2. The CDR3 spans 18 residues. V was clipped by 1 base and J by 0 bases; unmatched bases: 3. Germline-derived CDR1 and CDR2 are KGHSH and LQKENI. The CDR3, as DNA: TGTGCCAGCTCACCACGGACTAGCGGGAGGATTAGCACAGATACGCAGTATTTT. Translated, it gives CASSPRTSGRISTDTQYF.

The chain uses TRBV9 and TRBJ2-1, with TRBD2 matching over 7 bases. Germline V lookup: CDR1 SGDLS, CDR2 YYNGEE. V shed 4 bases, J shed 3 bases, and the junction held 16 bases outside the gene matches. CDR3 size: 18 residues. The CDR3 sequence is CASSKTPLGGASYNEQFF. CDR3 in DNA: TGTGCCAGCAGCAAAACCCCCCTGGGAGGGGCCAGCTACAATGAGCAGTTCTTC.

The genes are TRBV5-6 and TRBJ2-7; D is possibly TRBD2 (5 bases). Germline V gene sequence: CDR1 SGHDT, CDR2 YYEEEE. The CDR3 is 12 amino acids. The V and J ends lost 4 bases and 12 bases respectively, with 17 bases between them. CDR3 bases: TGTGCCAGCAGCAACAACGAGGGCGAGGGGTACTTC. Translated: CASSNNEGEGYF. Filled out from reference TRBV5-6 and TRBJ2-7, the complete variable domain reads DAGVTQSPTHLIKTRGQQVTLRCSPKSGHDTVSWYQQALGQGPQFIFQYYEEEERQRGNFPDRFSGHQFPNYSSELNVNALLLGDSALYLCASSNNEGEGYFGPGTRLTVT.

The gene calls are TRBV4-1 and TRBJ2-5; 8 bases match TRBD1. The V segment lost 0 bases and the J segment 4 bases; nucleotides outside the gene matches: 4. Germline V gene sequence: CDR1 MGHRA, CDR2 YSYEKL. The CDR3 sequence is 15 residues long. This CDR3 reads CASSQDPTGGETQYF. CDR3 in DNA: TGCGCCAGCAGCCAAGACCCTACAGGGGGAGAGACCCAGTACTTC.

The genes are TRBV5-8 and TRBJ2-7; D is uncertain. Germline V gene sequence: CDR1 SGHTS, CDR2 YDEGEE. CDR3 length: 11 residues. Trimming cost V 9 bases and J 4 bases, with 11 bases left between them. The CDR3 DNA is TGTGCCACTTCACGGGTTTACGAGCAGTACTTC. Protein: CATSRVYEQYF.

This chain connects TRBV9 to TRBJ2-7; TRBD1 matches 9 bases. Germline V gene sequence: CDR1 SGDLS, CDR2 YYNGEE. Losses at the gene ends were 4 bases for V and 3 bases for J; bases not matched to a gene: 2. This CDR3 contains 13 residues. The CDR3 DNA sequence: TGTGCCAGCAGCCCGGGACAGGGCTACGAGCAGTACTTC. Amino acids: CASSPGQGYEQYF.

V usage is TRBV5-4 and J usage is TRBJ2-5; 10 nucleotides align to TRBD2. The junction had 1 base not matched to a gene; V was cut back by 4 bases and J by 1 base. The CDR3 runs 14 residues. Germline lookup yields CDR1 SGHNT and CDR2 YYREEE (reference sequence). CDR3 sequence reads: CASSRLAGQETQYF. As DNA, the CDR3 is TGTGCCAGCAGCCGACTAGCGGGCCAAGAGACCCAGTACTTC.

The table lists this clone with a few counts. The chain uses TRBV5-5 and TRBJ1-4; D uncertain. Germline V gene sequence: CDR1 SGHKS, CDR2 YYEKEE (reference sequence). The length of the CDR3 is 14 residues. Trimming removed 0 bases from V and 8 bases from J, with 11 bases in between. The CDR3: CASSLDLGREKLFF. The CDR3 region has the DNA TGTGCCAGCAGCTTGGATCTGGGGAGGGAAAAACTGTTTTTT.

This sequence joins TRBV6-5 and TRBJ2-1; TRBD1 agrees at 8 bases. The CDR3 runs to 15 residues. CDR1 is MNHEY, CDR2 SVGAGI, per germline. J gave up 2 bases and V 8 bases, and 8 bases lay outside the gene matches. In nucleotides, the CDR3 is TGTGCCAGCGGCGACGAGACAGGGGCCTACAATGAGCAGTTCTTC. The encoded protein is CASGDETGAYNEQFF.

The J gene is TRBJ1-5, the V gene TRBV28; D gene unclear. The CDR3 length is 14 residues. Per the germline V gene, CDR1 is MDHEN and CDR2 is SYDVKM. The V and J ends lost 6 bases and 6 bases respectively, with 15 bases between them. The CDR3 DNA reads as TGTGCCAGCAGCCGTGCAGTGGGCCCTCAGCCCCAGCATTTT. Encoded protein: CASSRAVGPQPQHF. Using reference TRBV28 and TRBJ1-5 for the parts outside the CDR3, the full variable domain is DVKVTQSSRYLVKRTGEKVFLECVQDMDHENMFWYRQDPGLGLRLIYFSYDVKMKEKGDIPEGYSVSREKKERFSLILESASTNQTSMYLCASSRAVGPQPQHFGDGTRLSIL.